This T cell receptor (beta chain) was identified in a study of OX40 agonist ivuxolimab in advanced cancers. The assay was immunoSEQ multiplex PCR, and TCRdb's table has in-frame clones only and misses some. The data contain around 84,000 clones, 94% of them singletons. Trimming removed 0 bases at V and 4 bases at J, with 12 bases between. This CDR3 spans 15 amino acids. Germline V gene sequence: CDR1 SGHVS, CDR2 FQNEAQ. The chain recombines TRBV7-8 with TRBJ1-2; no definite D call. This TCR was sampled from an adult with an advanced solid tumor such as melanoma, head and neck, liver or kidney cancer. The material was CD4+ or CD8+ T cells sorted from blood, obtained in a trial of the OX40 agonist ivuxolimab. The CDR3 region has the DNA TGTGCCAGCAGCTTAGCTGGAGTCCGACTCTATGGCTACACCTTC. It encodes CASSLAGVRLYGYTF.